This entry lists 14 T cell receptor beta chains sequenced from one sample in a study of blood T cell repertoires in COVID-19. Sequencing used immunoSEQ multiplex PCR; TCRdb keeps in-frame clones, though not all of them. The sample consists of under 200,000 clones, 88% of them appearing once. Sequencing input: peripheral blood. These TCRs come from a middle-aged man with active or convalescent COVID-19.

The V and J genes are TRBV5-4 and TRBJ2-2; 7 bases fit TRBD1. Germline CDR1 reads SGHNT; CDR2 reads YYREEE (reference sequence). With 2 bases clipped from V and 1 base from J, the junction kept 14 bases outside the gene matches. This CDR3 contains 19 residues. CDR3 loop: CASSFGMGRGKKNTGELFF. CDR3 bases: TGTGCCAGCAGCTTTGGTATGGGCAGGGGGAAAAAGAACACCGGGGAGCTGTTTTTT.

The chain links TRBV5-1 to TRBJ1-3; D is ambiguous. Between the trimmed V and J ends, which lost 0 bases and 8 bases, there was a span of 6 bases. CDR1 and CDR2 (germline): SGHRS, YFSETQ. CDR3 length equals 12 residues. CDR3 nucleotides: TGCGCCAGCAGCTTGGTAGGAGACACCATATATTTT. Translation gives CASSLVGDTIYF.

The genes are TRBV19 and TRBJ2-1; 11 nucleotides line up with TRBD2. V lost 5 bases to trimming and J lost 2 bases; unmatched junction nucleotides: 2. The germline V gene has CDR1 LNHDA and CDR2 SQIVND (reference sequence). There are 15 residues in the CDR3. CDR3 nucleotides: TGTGCCAGTAGTGTACTAGCGGGGGCCTACAATGAGCAGTTCTTC. Residues: CASSVLAGAYNEQFF.

This chain links TRBV11-3 with TRBJ1-2, with 9 positions matching TRBD1. The CDR3 runs 13 residues. V lost 5 bases, J lost 8 bases, and 6 bases stayed unmatched. Germline CDR1 SGHNT, CDR2 YENEEA. DNA for the CDR3: TGTGCCAGCAGCGGGAGGGACAGGGAAGGCTACACCTTC. It specifies CASSGRDREGYTF.

This chain joins TRBV6-5 and TRBJ2-4, with 7 bases fitting TRBD2. Germline V gene data show CDR1 as MNHEY and CDR2 as SVGAGI. The junction had 12 bases not matched to a gene; V was cut back by 5 bases and J by 8 bases. The CDR3 has 15 residues. In DNA, the CDR3 is TGTGCCAGCAGTCGCCGCTGGGAGGGCACGGACATTCAGTACTTC. It encodes CASSRRWEGTDIQYF.

V is TRBV11-2 and J is TRBJ1-6, with D hard to call. Germline V gene data show CDR1 as SGHAT and CDR2 as FQNNGV. The CDR3 consists of 14 residues. V was pared by 2 bases and J by 10 bases, with 12 bases between. The CDR3 region is CASSLSRTGSPLHF. CDR3 bases: TGTGCCAGCAGCTTATCGAGGACTGGGTCACCCCTCCACTTT. Full variable domain (missing parts from reference TRBV11-2 and TRBJ1-6): EAGVAQSPRYKIIEKRQSVAFWCNPISGHATLYWYQQILGQGPKLLIQFQNNGVVDDSQLPKDRFSAERLKGVDSTLKIQPAKLEDSAVYLCASSLSRTGSPLHFGNGTRLTVT.

The chain employs TRBV10-3 and TRBJ1-4; unclear D gene. V shed 4 bases and J shed 6 bases, with 9 bases lying between them. Per the germline V gene, CDR1 is ENHRY and CDR2 is SYGVKD. The CDR3 runs to 13 residues. The CDR3 DNA reads TGTGCCATCAGTGTACAGAAAGATGAAAAACTGTTTTTT. Its translation: CAISVQKDEKLFF.

This chain connects TRBV9 to TRBJ1-5, with TRBD1 matching 8 bases. Losses at the gene ends were 0 bases for V and 4 bases for J; bases not matched to a gene: 3. Per the germline V gene, CDR1 is SGDLS and CDR2 is YYNGEE. This CDR3 is built from 15 residues. This chain's CDR3 is CASSVGDRWNQPQHF. The CDR3 DNA reads as TGTGCCAGCAGCGTAGGGGACAGGTGGAATCAGCCCCAGCATTTT.

V gene TRBV5-1 combines with J gene TRBJ1-6; a possible D gene is TRBD1 (5 bases). The V gene lost 4 bases and the J gene lost 10 bases, with 21 bases spanning the gap. The CDR3 consists of 16 residues. CDR1 and CDR2 (germline): SGHRS, YFSETQ. The CDR3 loop is CASSPTAQAGESPLHF. The DNA of the CDR3 is TGCGCCAGCAGCCCCACCGCACAGGCGGGAGAATCACCCCTCCACTTT. The complete variable domain, with remaining parts taken from reference TRBV5-1 and TRBJ1-6, reads KAGVTQTPRYLIKTRGQQVTLSCSPISGHRSVSWYQQTPGQGLQFLFEYFSETQRNKGNFPGRFSGRQFSNSRSEMNVSTLELGDSALYLCASSPTAQAGESPLHFGNGTRLTVT.

This chain links TRBV2 with TRBJ2-1, with 10 positions matching TRBD2. Germline assignment: CDR1 SNHLY and CDR2 FYNNEI. This CDR3 contains 14 residues. V lost 6 bases and J lost 2; bases outside the gene matches: 1. CDR3 bases: TGTGCCAGCAGGGGACTAGCGACCTACAATGAGCAGTTCTTC. Protein product: CASRGLATYNEQFF.

The CDR3 sequence: CARSVQGAGAKNIQYF. CDR3 bases: TGTGCCAGATCCGTTCAGGGGGCTGGGGCTAAAAACATTCAGTACTTC. The chain joins TRBV25-1 to TRBJ2-4, with 8 bases fitting TRBD1. The germline V gene encodes CDR1 MGHDK and CDR2 SYGVNS. The J segment lost 4 bases and the V segment lost 9 bases, leaving 14 bases of the junction unmatched. The CDR3 totals 16 residues.

The chain links TRBV10-3 to TRBJ1-6, with D possibly matching TRBD1 (5 bases). Germline V gene lookup returns CDR1 ENHRY and CDR2 SYGVKD. The CDR3 is 15 residues long. Trimming pared 4 bases from V and 6 bases from J, leaving 13 bases between. CDR3 amino acids: CAISGSRQPNSPLHF. CDR3 nucleotide sequence: TGTGCCATCAGTGGGTCACGACAGCCTAATTCACCCCTCCACTTT.

V is TRBV6-2 or TRBV6-3 and J is TRBJ2-7; D may be TRBD1 (6 bases). V shed 4 bases and J shed 4 bases, with 17 bases lying between them. CDR1 and CDR2 from the germline V gene are MNHEY and SVGEGT. CDR3 length equals 15 residues. In DNA form, the CDR3 reads TGTGCCAGCAGTTCCCCGGAATGGGGGCGGTACGAGCAGTACTTC. This codes for CASSSPEWGRYEQYF.

The chain carries TRBV2 and TRBJ1-4, with D possibly being TRBD1 (6 bases). The CDR3 covers 16 residues. Trimming took 7 bases from V and 0 from J, leaving 15 bases between them. Germline loops: CDR1 SNHLY, CDR2 FYNNEI. The CDR3 loop reads CASTNIGGATNEKLFF. The CDR3 coding sequence is TGTGCCAGCACCAACATAGGGGGTGCAACTAATGAAAAACTGTTTTTT.